This T cell receptor (beta chain) was sequenced during a study of CD8 T cell repertoires and HIV-1 epitope variants (TCRdb year 2020). Concerning the study at large: T cells were stimulated in separate culture wells with each of twenty-five peptides representing autologous and known Gag and Nef epitope variants. Cultures were maintained for about ten days in IMDM with gentamicin, and half-media changes adding IL-2, IL-7 and IL-15 were performed on days 3 and 7. A total of 83 T cell cultures were run, with each culture condition performed in triplicate except for one peptide, which was performed in duplicate. T cells were enriched with the EasySep Human T Cell Enrichment Kit and co-cultured with equal numbers of autologous T cell-negative cells as antigen-presenting cells. Among the control conditions were a peptide pool of CMV, EBV and flu, the Ebola AY9 epitope serving as a negative control, and a well with no peptide. An aliquot of 1M T cells was saved as an uncultured baseline condition, separate from the approximately 75 T cell cultures. Three Gag epitope families and Nef HW9 and YT9 were included among the tested epitopes.

The paper as a whole reports these results and caveats: Of the nine antigen-specific TCR beta clonotypes identified, five or six appeared cross-reactive for autologous or known escape epitope variants. The assay could identify only TCR beta chains and pointed to proliferation in response to antigen, not to T cell function or cytokine profile. Several clonotypes recognized the Nef KF9 family and one clonotype recognized the HW9 family, while no responses to the TAALDMSHF plasma variant were seen.

TCR beta CDR3 regions were sequenced at survey depth on the immunoSEQ platform. The QIAamp DNA micro kit was used to extract genomic DNA from every cultured and uncultured CD8+ T cell population. In the authors' own workflow: Samples with under 5,000 productive reads were excluded, and this exclusion removed about 7% of the roughly 80 HIV peptide-stimulated cultures. Sequences were trimmed to CDR3 by a MANAFEST web app, and nonproductive sequences, CDR3s under 5 amino acids, and sequences not starting with C or ending with F/W were removed. To count as antigen-specific, a clonotype had to be expanded in at least 2 of 3 replicates compared with the no-peptide control at FDR 0.01, and only within one epitope family. A specific clonotype also had to show a frequency at least fivefold higher than in wells stimulated with peptides from other epitope families. The table was pulled from immuneACCESS by TCRdb, which kept in-frame rearrangements only. Such tables lose some clones; where checked, under half of the loss comes from unresolved V genes, and the rest has no known cause. V and J calls plus clone size are reproduced from that table; the DNA served to infer D and trimming. Across this sample there are thousands of clones, with about 67% seen only once. 43% of the sample is in the top ten clones.

The EasySep Human CD8+ T Cell Enrichment Kit was used on day 10 to isolate CD8+ T cells from every culture. Comment on this clone: Its antigen is unknown. The sample holds no much larger clone one base away, and base qualities are not on file.

The specimen sequenced was cultured CD8+ T cells derived from PBMCs. This sequence originates from a male donor with HIV.

The CDR3 reads as follows: CASSEEQGYAYEQYF. The sequenced DNA: TGTGCCAGCAGCGAAGAACAGGGGTATGCATACGAGCAGTACTTC. The chain couples TRBV7-2 to TRBJ2-7; a stretch of 7 junction bases matches TRBD1. After removal of 5 bases from V and 4 bases from J, the junction retains 11 bases not matched to a gene. From cysteine to phenylalanine, the CDR3 is 15 amino acids long. Only the CDR3 DNA stays, 45 bases, in frame from base 1. CDR1 and CDR2 (SGHTA, FQGNSA) derive from the germline V gene.